This TCR beta chain was identified in a study of CD8+CD57+ T cells in acquired aplastic anemia. At the level of the study: The sorted CD4+ and CD8+ cells yielded an average around 3.2 ug of DNA. Average CD4+ read depth in healthy donors was 9.5 million to 13 million reads. Notes on the study in general: Patients shared approximately 30 CD8+ CDR3 sequences with controls.

It was genomic DNA that served as the template for profiling TCR beta VDJ and CDR3. Using its own MiXCR run on the reads, TCRdb lists one record per CDR3 protein. The sample contains a few hundred thousand distinct CDR3 sequences, 60% to 80% of which appear only once. A remark on this clonotype: The antigen is not known.

Germline-derived CDR1 and CDR2 are MNHEY and SVGAGI. With 7 bases removed from V and 9 bases from J, the gap between germline ends came to 19 bases. The CDR3 covers 15 residues. The sequenced sample was sorted CD4+, CD8+, or CD8+CD57+ T cells (not recorded which) from PBMCs. This clonotype originated in a human donor in good health, serving as a control. This chain uses TRBV6-5 with TRBJ1-6; D remains ambiguous. Here the CDR3 reads CASNVVDSPISPLHF. The CDR3 DNA follows: TGTGCCAGCAATGTAGTGGACTCACCGATTTCACCCCTCCACTTT.